The 9 T cell receptor beta chains below come from one sample, sequenced in a study of T-cell memory formation after mild COVID-19. TCRdb reprocessed the 5' RACE reads with MiXCR, giving one entry per CDR3 protein. The sample comprises 300,000 or so distinct CDR3 sequences, around 15% of which are singletons, and roughly 23% rests with the top ten. Sequenced: PBMCs or a T cell subset sorted from them (not recorded which). These receptors were obtained from a man aged 18 to 29 who had mild COVID-19 (a few samples of this study predate the infection). Cell type and time point are not known.

This chain uses TRBV6-5 with TRBJ2-5, with 8 bases fitting TRBD2. Germline loops: CDR1 MNHEY, CDR2 SVGAGI. V was clipped by 4 bases and J by 4 bases; unmatched bases: 5. The CDR3 contains 14 residues. CDR3 sequence reads: CASSWRGAPETQYF. CDR3 DNA sequence: TGTGCCAGCAGTTGGCGGGGGGCCCCAGAGACCCAGTACTTC.

The sample holds many counts of this clonotype. The chain carries TRBV7-3 and TRBJ2-3; D is uncertain. V lost 3 bases to trimming and J lost 2 bases, with 9 bases between them. CDR1 SGHTA and CDR2 FQGTGA come from the germline V gene. The CDR3 contains 14 residues. CDR3 loop: CASSLELFTDTQYF. The CDR3 nucleotides read TGTGCCAGCAGCTTGGAGCTTTTCACAGATACGCAGTATTTT.

This clonotype appeared a few times. The rearrangement uses TRBV27 and TRBJ1-2, with D maybe TRBD1 (6 bases). V gave up 8 bases and J gave up 8 bases, with 30 bases separating them. The V gene's germline CDR1 is MNHEY and CDR2 SMNVEV (reference sequence). CDR3 length: 17 amino acids. CDR3 DNA sequence: TGTGCCAGCGGCCCGGCGAGGGGGAGGCGTCCCGAGGGCGGCTACACCTTC. It is translated as CASGPARGRRPEGGYTF.

Only a few counts were recorded for this clonotype. The chain recombines TRBV12-3 or TRBV12-4 with TRBJ2-5; D is undetermined. V lost 6 bases and J 1 base, leaving 18 bases between the germline ends. The CDR3 runs to 16 residues. CDR3 in amino acids: CASSPTPPMVQETQYF. The CDR3, as DNA: TGTGCCAGCAGCCCTACCCCCCCGATGGTCCAAGAGACCCAGTACTTC.

This clonotype turned up a few times. The chain couples TRBV12-3 or TRBV12-4 to TRBJ2-5; unclear D gene. The CDR3 sequence is 14 residues long. V was trimmed by 5 bases and J by 1 base, leaving 11 bases between them. The CDR3 is CASSPQGSQETQYF. Written as DNA, the CDR3 is TGTGCCAGCAGTCCCCAAGGGTCCCAAGAGACCCAGTACTTC.

The table lists this clonotype with a few counts. The V call is TRBV12-3 or TRBV12-4, the J call TRBJ2-7; possibly TRBD1 for D (6 bases). Trimming removed 6 bases from V and 5 bases from J, with 20 bases in between. The CDR3 contains 15 residues. CDR3 in DNA: TGTGCCAGCAGGGAAGGTGTTAGGGGGACCCACGAGCAGTACTTC. It yields the protein CASREGVRGTHEQYF.

The rearrangement joins TRBV7-9 to TRBJ1-5, with a weak D call TRBD1 (5 bases). The germline V gene has CDR1 SEHNR and CDR2 FQNEAQ (reference sequence). The ends were cut back, 5 bases at V and 4 bases at J, with 15 bases in the middle. This CDR3 is built from 15 residues. CDR3 DNA: TGTGCCAGCAGCCAGGGAGGGCGTGGAAATCAGCCCCAGCATTTT. As protein: CASSQGGRGNQPQHF.

This clonotype was seen only a few times. The rearrangement joins TRBV14 to TRBJ1-1; perhaps TRBD1 as D (6 bases). Trimming cost V 4 bases and J 6 bases, with 15 bases left between them. The CDR3 totals 14 residues. Germline V gene sequence: CDR1 SGHDN, CDR2 FVKESK. CDR3 sequence reads: CASSRNFRGPEAFF. DNA of the CDR3: TGTGCCAGCAGCCGGAACTTCAGGGGTCCTGAAGCTTTCTTT.

This clonotype has more than one count but fewer than ten. The rearrangement uses TRBV20-1 and TRBJ2-5; a weak D match, TRBD1 (5 bases). Germline V gives CDR1 DFQATT, CDR2 SNEGSKA (reference sequence). Trimming took off 0 bases at V and 5 bases at J, with 13 bases between the two ends. This CDR3 has 14 amino acids. The CDR3 DNA follows: TGCAGTGCTAGAGATGGGGCTGAGGCGGAGACCCAGTACTTC. This sequence encodes CSARDGAEAETQYF.